This TCR beta chain is from a study of T cell responses to AZD1222 COVID-19 vaccine. The overall study: Whether given at about 4 or about 12 weeks, second doses were pooled. Study findings and constraints: A mostly white British donor set with more females was recruited, and clonal diversity was possibly underestimated.

About this clone: Antigen unknown.

Per the germline V gene, CDR1 is MNHEY and CDR2 is SMNVEV (reference sequence). Trimming removed 5 bases at V and 7 bases at J, with 17 bases between. The CDR3 totals 14 residues. Libraries were prepared by immunoSEQ multiplex PCR; TCRdb keeps only in-frame clonotypes and omits some of them. The sample has tens of thousands of clones, 80% to 90% seen once. This rearrangement joins TRBV27 to TRBJ1-2; maybe TRBD1 (6 bases). Sequenced here: peripheral blood, sampled on day 0 of AZD1222 vaccination. This receptor was obtained from an adult in good health. The DNA of the CDR3 is TGTGCCAGCAGTCCGGGGGCGGTTGTTGCTGGCTACACCTTC. It specifies CASSPGAVVAGYTF.